This T cell receptor (beta chain) was documented in a study of hypomethylating agent response in myelodysplastic syndrome. Study-level information: Patients received azacitidine (about 70% of the 11) or decitabine (3 of 11). A diploid cytogenetic profile was most common; mean age around 75 +/- 6.5 years.

At survey resolution, roughly 400 ng of DNA per sample was split into two 200 ng replicates. Assay: immunoSEQ multiplex PCR; the TCRdb copy retains only in-frame clones and omits some. This sample has 3,500 to 4,500 clones; roughly 80% occur once, and the top ten carry around a sixth. Germline-derived CDR1 and CDR2 are MDHEN and SYDVKM. The CDR3 length is 16 residues. Trimming removed 4 bases from V and 10 bases from J; junction bases left unmatched: 14. This material consisted of bone marrow, taken before or after starting hypomethylating agent treatment for myelodysplastic syndrome (not recorded which). This TCR came from a human donor with myelodysplastic syndrome. The rearrangement links TRBV28 to TRBJ1-1; 11 bases map to TRBD1. CDR3 sequence: CASSSFDRTGGAGAFF. The DNA for the CDR3 is TGTGCCAGCAGTTCCTTCGATCGGACAGGGGGCGCCGGAGCTTTCTTT.